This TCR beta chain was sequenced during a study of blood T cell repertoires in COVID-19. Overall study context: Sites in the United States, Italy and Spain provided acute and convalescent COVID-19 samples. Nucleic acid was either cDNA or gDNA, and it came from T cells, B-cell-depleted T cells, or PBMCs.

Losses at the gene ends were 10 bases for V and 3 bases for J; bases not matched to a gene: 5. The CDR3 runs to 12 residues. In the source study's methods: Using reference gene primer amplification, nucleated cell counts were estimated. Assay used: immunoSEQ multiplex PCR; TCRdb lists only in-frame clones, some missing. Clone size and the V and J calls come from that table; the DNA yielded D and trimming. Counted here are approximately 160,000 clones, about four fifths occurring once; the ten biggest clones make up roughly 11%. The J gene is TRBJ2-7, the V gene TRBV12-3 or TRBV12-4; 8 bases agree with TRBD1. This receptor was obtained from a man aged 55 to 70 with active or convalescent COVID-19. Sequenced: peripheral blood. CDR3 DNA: TGTGCCACCAAAGGACAGGGCTACGAGCAGTACTTC. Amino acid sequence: CATKGQGYEQYF.